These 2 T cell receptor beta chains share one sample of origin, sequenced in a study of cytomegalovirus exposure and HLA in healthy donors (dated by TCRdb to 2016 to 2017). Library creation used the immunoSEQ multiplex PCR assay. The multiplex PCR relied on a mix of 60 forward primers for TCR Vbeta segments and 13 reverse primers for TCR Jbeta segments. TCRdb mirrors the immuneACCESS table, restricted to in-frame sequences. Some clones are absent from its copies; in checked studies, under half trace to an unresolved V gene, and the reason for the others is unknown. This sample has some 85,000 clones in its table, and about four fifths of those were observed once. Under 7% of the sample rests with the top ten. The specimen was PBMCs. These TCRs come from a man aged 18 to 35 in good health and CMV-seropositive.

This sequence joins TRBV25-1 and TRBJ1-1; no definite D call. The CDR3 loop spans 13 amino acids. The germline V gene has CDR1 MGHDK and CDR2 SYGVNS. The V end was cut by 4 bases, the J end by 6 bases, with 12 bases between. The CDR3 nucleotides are TGTGCCAGCAGTGTGGTTGGCTTGCCTGAAGCTTTCTTT. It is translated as CASSVVGLPEAFF. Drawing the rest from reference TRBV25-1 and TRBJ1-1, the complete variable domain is EADIYQTPRYLVIGTGKKITLECSQTMGHDKMYWYQQDPGMELHLIHYSYGVNSTEKGDLSSESTVSRIRTEHFPLTLESARPSHTSQYLCASSVVGLPEAFFGQGTRLTVV.

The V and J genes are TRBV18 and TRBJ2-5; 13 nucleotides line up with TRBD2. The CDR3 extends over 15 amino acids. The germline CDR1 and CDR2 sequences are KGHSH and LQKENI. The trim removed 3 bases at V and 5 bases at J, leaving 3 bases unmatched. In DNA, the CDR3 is TGTGCCAGCTCACCGCCGGGACTAGCGGGGGAGACCCAGTACTTC. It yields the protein CASSPPGLAGETQYF.